The clone carrying this TCR beta chain was counted at least ten times. What it binds is unknown. This specimen belongs to a study of blood T cells in healthy people across ages. CDR1 and CDR2 (germline): WSHSY, SAAADI. Trimming stripped 3 bases from V and 2 bases from J, with 12 bases between. The CDR3 loop spans 15 amino acids. For the second PCR, which ran for roughly 6 to 11 cycles, a sample-barcoded 5' primer and a J-beta primer mix were used. TCRdb independently ran MiXCR on the 5' RACE reads; one entry per CDR3 protein. The sample includes approximately 810,000 distinct CDR3 sequences, more than 25% of them seen just once. Study results and caveats: Diversity of TCR beta per million T cells declined in a roughly linear way with age.

The sequence was collected from a woman older than 75 in good health. The chain uses TRBV10-2 and TRBJ2-3; D gene unclear. The specimen was blood. The CDR3 coding sequence is TGCGCCAGCAGTGACTACGGCGGTTTCACAGATACGCAGTATTTT. Its protein is CASSDYGGFTDTQYF.